This T cell receptor beta chain was obtained from a study of T cell responses to AZD1222 COVID-19 vaccine. Produced via immunoSEQ multiplex PCR; TCRdb's table is partial and in-frame only. The table includes 70,000 to 95,000 clones, around 89% detected once. The CDR3 has 16 residues. Germline CDR1 MDHEN, CDR2 SYDVKM. Trimming left V 1 base short and J 0 bases short, with 9 bases between. The chain has TRBV28 and TRBJ1-4; D not certain. Sample: peripheral blood, taken 28 days after the second AZD1222 dose. This clonotype was sampled from an adult who received the AZD1222 COVID-19 vaccine. Written as DNA, the CDR3 is TGTGCCAGCAGTTTATTACAGACTGCAACTAATGAAAAACTGTTTTTT. It translates to CASSLLQTATNEKLFF. Together with reference TRBV28 and TRBJ1-4, the CDR3 gives the full variable domain: DVKVTQSSRYLVKRTGEKVFLECVQDMDHENMFWYRQDPGLGLRLIYFSYDVKMKEKGDIPEGYSVSREKKERFSLILESASTNQTSMYLCASSLLQTATNEKLFFGSGTQLSVL.